The clone carrying this TCR beta chain was picked up many times. The antigen is undetermined. The diagnoses drew upon clinical symptoms, serum thyroxine and TRAb, thyroid ultrasound and orbital computed tomography. The PBMCs were sourced from fresh peripheral blood (around 10 ml). The data originate from a study of T cells in Graves' hyperthyroidism and ophthalmopathy. Overall study findings and caveats: A model using 13 V-J features told ophthalmopathy apart from stable hyperthyroidism.

Deletions cut 2 bases from V and 4 bases from J, with 5 bases between. The germline V gene encodes CDR1 LGHDT and CDR2 YNNKEL (reference sequence). CDR3 size: 12 residues. Researchers took RNA transcripts and amplified the TCR beta CDR3 regions from them. Primed by the HTBI set, a first-round RT-PCR was run on the TCR CDR3. TCRdb ran MiXCR on the multiplex PCR reads and lists one entry per CDR3 protein. The table shows about 130,000 distinct CDR3 sequences, with around 20% occurring only once. Sequences were obtained from blood. The chain has TRBV3-1 and TRBJ2-5, with unresolved D. The clonotype comes from a woman aged 45-59 years with Graves' hyperthyroidism that later progressed to Graves' ophthalmopathy. The CDR3 DNA reads as TGTGCCAGCAGCCAAACGGGAGAGACCCAGTACTTC. The encoded protein is CASSQTGETQYF.